The 4 T cell receptor beta chains presented below share a single source sample, sequenced in a study of PD-L1 blockade in urothelial cancer. The assay was immunoSEQ multiplex PCR, and TCRdb's table has in-frame clones only and misses some. The sample has fewer than 65,000 clones, roughly four fifths seen once. The sample's time point: pretreatment peripheral blood. Material: PBMCs, obtained around atezolizumab (anti-PD-L1) treatment. The receptors here all came from a man between 65 and 85 years old with urothelial cancer.

The rearrangement uses TRBV19 and TRBJ1-2; perhaps TRBD1 as D (5 bases). The CDR3 runs 13 residues. Germline lookup yields CDR1 LNHDA and CDR2 SQIVND (reference sequence). The V end was cut by 1 base, the J end by 7 bases, with 10 bases between. The CDR3 loop reads CASSIVQGGGYTF. The CDR3, as DNA: TGTGCCAGTAGTATAGTCCAGGGCGGTGGCTACACCTTC. The full variable domain, rest sourced from reference TRBV19 and TRBJ1-2, is DGGITQSPKYLFRKEGQNVTLSCEQNLNHDAMYWYRQDPGQGLRLIYYSQIVNDFQKGDIAEGYSVSREKKESFPLTVTSAQKNPTAFYLCASSIVQGGGYTFGSGTRLTVV.

The V gene is TRBV6-1, the J gene TRBJ1-1; D not resolved. Germline lookup yields CDR1 MNHNS and CDR2 SASEGT. This CDR3 comprises 13 residues. Trimming removed 2 bases from V and 1 base from J, with 5 bases in between. CDR3 sequence (DNA): TGTGCCAGCAGTGAATCCGGGAACACTGAAGCTTTCTTT. It yields the protein CASSESGNTEAFF.

The rearrangement uses TRBV6-1 and TRBJ1-1, with D possibly matching TRBD1 (5 bases). There are 14 residues in the CDR3. V lost 6 bases, J lost 3 bases, and 14 bases lay in between. Germline loops: CDR1 MNHNS, CDR2 SASEGT. The CDR3 nucleotides are TGTGCCAGCAGCCTGACCGGGGGACACACTGAAGCTTTCTTT. It is translated as CASSLTGGHTEAFF.

This chain connects TRBV28 to TRBJ1-3; 7 bases align to TRBD1. V dropped 5 bases and J dropped 0; count of bases not matched to a gene: 7. Germline V gene data show CDR1 as MDHEN and CDR2 as SYDVKM. CDR3 length equals 16 residues. The CDR3 region is CASSTAGDSSGNTIYF. The CDR3 DNA reads TGTGCCAGCAGTACCGCAGGGGACAGCTCTGGAAACACCATATATTTT.